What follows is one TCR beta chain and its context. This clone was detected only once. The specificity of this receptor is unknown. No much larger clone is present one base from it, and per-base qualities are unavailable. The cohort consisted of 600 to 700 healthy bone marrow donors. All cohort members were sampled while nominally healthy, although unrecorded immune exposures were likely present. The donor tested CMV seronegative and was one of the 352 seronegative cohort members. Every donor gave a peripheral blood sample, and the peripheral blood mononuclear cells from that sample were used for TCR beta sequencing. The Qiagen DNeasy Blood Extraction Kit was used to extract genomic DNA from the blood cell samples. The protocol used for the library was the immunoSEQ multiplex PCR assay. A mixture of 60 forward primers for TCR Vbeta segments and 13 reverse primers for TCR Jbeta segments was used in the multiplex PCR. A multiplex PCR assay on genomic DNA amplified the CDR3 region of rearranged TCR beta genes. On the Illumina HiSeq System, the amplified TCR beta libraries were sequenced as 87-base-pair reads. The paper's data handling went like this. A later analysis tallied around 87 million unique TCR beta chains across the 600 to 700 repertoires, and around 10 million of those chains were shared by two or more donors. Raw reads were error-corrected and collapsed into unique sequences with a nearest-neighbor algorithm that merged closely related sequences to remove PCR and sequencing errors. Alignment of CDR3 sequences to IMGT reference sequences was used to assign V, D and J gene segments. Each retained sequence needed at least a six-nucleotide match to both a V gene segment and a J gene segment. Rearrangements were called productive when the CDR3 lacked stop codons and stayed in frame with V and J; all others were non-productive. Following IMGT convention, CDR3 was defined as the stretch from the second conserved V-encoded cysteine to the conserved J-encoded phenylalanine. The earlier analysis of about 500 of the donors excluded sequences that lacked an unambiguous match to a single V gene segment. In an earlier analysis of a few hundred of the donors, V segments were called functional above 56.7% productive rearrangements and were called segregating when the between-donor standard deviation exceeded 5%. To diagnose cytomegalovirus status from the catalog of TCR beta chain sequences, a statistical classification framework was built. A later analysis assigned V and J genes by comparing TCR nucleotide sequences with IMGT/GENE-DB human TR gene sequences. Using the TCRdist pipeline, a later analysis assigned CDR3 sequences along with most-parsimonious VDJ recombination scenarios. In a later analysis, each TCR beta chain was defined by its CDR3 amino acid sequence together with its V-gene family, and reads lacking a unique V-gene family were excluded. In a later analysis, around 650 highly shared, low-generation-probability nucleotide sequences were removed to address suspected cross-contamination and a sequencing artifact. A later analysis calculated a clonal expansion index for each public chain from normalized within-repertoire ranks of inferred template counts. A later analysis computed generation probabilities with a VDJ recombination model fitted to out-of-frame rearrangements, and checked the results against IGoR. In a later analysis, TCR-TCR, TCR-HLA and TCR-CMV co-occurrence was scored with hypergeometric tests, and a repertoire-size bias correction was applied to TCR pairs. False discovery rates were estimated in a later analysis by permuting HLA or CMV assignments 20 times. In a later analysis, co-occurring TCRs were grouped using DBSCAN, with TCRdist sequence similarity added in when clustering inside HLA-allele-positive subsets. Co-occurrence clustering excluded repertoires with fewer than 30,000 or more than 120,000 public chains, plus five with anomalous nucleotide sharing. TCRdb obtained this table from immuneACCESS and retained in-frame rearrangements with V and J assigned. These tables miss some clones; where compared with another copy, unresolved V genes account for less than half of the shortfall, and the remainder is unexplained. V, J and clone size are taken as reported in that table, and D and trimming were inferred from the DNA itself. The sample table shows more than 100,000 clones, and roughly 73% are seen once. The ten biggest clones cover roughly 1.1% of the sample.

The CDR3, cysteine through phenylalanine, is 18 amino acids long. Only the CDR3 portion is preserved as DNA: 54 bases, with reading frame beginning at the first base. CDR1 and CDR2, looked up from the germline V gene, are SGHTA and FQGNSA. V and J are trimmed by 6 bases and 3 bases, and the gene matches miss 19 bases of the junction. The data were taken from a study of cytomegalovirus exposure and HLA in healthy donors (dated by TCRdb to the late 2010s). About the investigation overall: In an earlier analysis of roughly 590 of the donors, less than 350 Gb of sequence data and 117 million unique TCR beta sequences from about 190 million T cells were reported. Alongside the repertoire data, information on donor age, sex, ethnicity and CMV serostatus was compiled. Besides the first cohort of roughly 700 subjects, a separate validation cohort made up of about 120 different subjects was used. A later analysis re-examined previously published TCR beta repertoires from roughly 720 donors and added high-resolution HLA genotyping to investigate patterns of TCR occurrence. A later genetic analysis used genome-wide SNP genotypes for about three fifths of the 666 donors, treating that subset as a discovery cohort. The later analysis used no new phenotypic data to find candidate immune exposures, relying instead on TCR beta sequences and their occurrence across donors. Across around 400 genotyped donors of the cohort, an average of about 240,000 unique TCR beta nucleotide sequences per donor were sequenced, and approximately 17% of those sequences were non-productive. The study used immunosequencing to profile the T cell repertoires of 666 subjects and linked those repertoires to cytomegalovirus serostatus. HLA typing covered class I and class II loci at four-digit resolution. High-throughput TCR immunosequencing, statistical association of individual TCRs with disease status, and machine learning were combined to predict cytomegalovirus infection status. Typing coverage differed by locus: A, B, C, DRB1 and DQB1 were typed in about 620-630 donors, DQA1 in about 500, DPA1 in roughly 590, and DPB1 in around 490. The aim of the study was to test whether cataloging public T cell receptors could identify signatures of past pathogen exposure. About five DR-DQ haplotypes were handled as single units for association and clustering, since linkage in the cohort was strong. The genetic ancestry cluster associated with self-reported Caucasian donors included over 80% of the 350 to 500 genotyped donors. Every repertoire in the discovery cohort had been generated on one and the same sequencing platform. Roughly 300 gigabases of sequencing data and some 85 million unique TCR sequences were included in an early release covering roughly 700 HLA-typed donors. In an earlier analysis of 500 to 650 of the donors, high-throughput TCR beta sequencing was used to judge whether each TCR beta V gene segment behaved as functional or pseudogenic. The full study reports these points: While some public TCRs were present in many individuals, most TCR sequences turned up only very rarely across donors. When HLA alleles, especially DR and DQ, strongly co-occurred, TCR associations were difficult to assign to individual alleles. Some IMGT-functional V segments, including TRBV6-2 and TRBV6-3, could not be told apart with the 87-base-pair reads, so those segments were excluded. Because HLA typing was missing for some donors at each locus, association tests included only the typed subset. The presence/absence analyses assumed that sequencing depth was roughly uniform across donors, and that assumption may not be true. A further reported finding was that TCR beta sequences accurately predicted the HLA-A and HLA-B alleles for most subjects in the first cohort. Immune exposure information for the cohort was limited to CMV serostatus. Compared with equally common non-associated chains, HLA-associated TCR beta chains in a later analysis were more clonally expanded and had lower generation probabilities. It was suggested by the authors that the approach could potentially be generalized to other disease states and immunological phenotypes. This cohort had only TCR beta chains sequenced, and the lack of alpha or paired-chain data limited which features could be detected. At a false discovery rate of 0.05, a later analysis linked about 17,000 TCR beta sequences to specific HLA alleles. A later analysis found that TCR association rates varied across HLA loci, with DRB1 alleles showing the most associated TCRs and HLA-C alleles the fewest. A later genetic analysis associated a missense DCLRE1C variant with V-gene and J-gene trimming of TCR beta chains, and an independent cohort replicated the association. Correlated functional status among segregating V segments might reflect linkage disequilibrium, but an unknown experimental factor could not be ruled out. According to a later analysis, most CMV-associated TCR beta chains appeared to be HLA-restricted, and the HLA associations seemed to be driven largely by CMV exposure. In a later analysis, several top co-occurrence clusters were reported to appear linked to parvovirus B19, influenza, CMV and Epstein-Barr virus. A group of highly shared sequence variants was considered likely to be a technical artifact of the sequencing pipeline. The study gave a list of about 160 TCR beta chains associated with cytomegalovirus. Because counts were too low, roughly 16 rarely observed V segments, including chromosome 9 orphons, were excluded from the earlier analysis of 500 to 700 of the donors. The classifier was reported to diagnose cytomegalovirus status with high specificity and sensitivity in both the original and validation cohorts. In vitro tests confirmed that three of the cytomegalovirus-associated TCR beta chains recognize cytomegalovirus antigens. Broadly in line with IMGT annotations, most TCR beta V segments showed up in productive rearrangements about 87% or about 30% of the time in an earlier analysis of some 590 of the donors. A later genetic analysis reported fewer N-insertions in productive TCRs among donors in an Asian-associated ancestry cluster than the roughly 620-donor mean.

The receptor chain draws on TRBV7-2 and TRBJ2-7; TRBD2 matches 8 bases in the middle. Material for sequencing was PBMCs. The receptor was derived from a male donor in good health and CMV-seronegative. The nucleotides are TGTGCCAGCAGTCCGGACAGCGGGGGTTCTTATGTCTTCTACGAGCAGTACTTC. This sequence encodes CASSPDSGGSYVFYEQYF.